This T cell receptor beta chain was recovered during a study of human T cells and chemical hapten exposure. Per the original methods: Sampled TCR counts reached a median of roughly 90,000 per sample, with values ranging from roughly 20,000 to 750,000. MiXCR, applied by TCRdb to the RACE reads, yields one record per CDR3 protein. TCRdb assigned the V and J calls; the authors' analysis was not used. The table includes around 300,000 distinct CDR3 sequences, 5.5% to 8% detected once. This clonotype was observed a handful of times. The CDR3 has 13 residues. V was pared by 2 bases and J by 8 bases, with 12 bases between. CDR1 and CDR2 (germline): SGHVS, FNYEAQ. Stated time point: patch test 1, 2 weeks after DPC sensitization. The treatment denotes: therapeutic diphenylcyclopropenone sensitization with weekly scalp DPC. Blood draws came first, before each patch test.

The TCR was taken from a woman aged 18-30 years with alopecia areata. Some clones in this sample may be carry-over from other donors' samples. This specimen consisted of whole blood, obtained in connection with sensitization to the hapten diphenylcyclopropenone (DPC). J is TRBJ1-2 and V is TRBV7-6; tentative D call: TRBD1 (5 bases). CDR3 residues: CASSLPEGEGYTF. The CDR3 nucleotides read TGTGCCAGCAGCTTACCAGAAGGGGAAGGCTACACCTTC.